Shown below are 18 T cell receptor beta chains from a single sample sequenced in a study of cytomegalovirus exposure and HLA in healthy donors. Produced via immunoSEQ multiplex PCR; TCRdb's table is partial and in-frame only. The sample comprises approximately 64,000 clones, roughly 90% of which are singletons, and approximately 1.5% rests with the top ten. The sequencing input was PBMCs. Source of these receptors: a young woman in good health and CMV-seronegative.

This chain joins TRBV2 and TRBJ2-1, with TRBD2 identical over 11 bases. Germline CDR1 is SNHLY and CDR2 is FYNNEI. This CDR3 has 17 residues. The V and J ends lost 4 bases and 1 base, in that order; junction bases with no gene match: 6. The CDR3 bases are TGTGCCAGCAGTGGTTTAGCGGGGGGGCGGTCCTACAATGAGCAGTTCTTC. Translating gives CASSGLAGGRSYNEQFF. Full variable domain (outside the CDR3, taken from reference TRBV2 and TRBJ2-1): EPEVTQTPSHQVTQMGQEVILRCVPISNHLYFYWYRQILGQKVEFLVSFYNNEISEKSEIFDDQFSVERPDGSNFTLKIRSTKLEDSAMYFCASSGLAGGRSYNEQFFGPGTRLTVL.

This clone has just one count. This chain joins TRBV6-5 and TRBJ2-1; weak D call: TRBD1 (6 bases). Germline V gives CDR1 MNHEY, CDR2 SVGAGI. The CDR3 is made up of 13 amino acids. The V and J ends lost 6 bases and 6 bases respectively, with 12 bases between them. DNA for the CDR3: TGTGCCAGCAGGAAGACAGGAACCAATGAGCAGTTCTTC. Encoded protein: CASRKTGTNEQFF.

The V gene is TRBV6-4, the J gene TRBJ1-1, with 12 bases fitting TRBD1. Germline V lookup: CDR1 MRHNA, CDR2 SNTAGT. The CDR3 spans 16 residues. V lost 6 bases, J lost 3 bases, and 8 bases stayed unmatched. CDR3 sequence (DNA): TGTGCCAGCAGCGAAACCGGGACAGGGGGCTACACTGAAGCTTTCTTT. It encodes CASSETGTGGYTEAFF.

This chain connects TRBV2 to TRBJ1-1, with D tentatively TRBD1 (5 bases). In germline, CDR1 is SNHLY, CDR2 FYNNEI. This CDR3 has 11 residues. V lost 6 bases and J lost 10, with 12 bases in between. The CDR3 sequence: CASRGSGGAFF. CDR3 nucleotide sequence: TGTGCCAGCAGAGGTTCGGGGGGAGCTTTCTTT.

As for this clone: The junction differs from germline at one of its ends, possibly a read error. The CDR3 coding sequence is TGTGCCAGCAGCTTGGGGACAGGGGCCCATCCCTACAAGCAGTACTTC. It encodes CASSLGTGAHPYKQYF. The rearrangement uses TRBV5-6 and TRBJ2-7; 9 bases align to TRBD1. Germline CDR1 is SGHDT and CDR2 is YYEEEE. This CDR3 is built from 16 residues.

The chain couples TRBV5-1 to TRBJ2-3; TRBD2 matches 12 bases. The germline CDR1 and CDR2 sequences are SGHRS and YFSETQ. The CDR3 spans 17 residues. V lost 0 bases, J lost 4 bases, and 6 bases stayed unmatched. The CDR3 sequence is CASSLVPSGRGADTQYF. CDR3 nucleotide sequence: TGCGCCAGCAGCTTGGTTCCTAGCGGGAGGGGCGCAGATACGCAGTATTTT.

V usage is TRBV15 and J usage is TRBJ2-1; D is undetermined. CDR1 is LNHNV and CDR2 is YYDKDF in the germline V gene (reference sequence). V was pared by 5 bases and J by 10 bases, with 15 bases between. The CDR3 extends over 13 amino acids. CDR3 loop: CATSSHTEQEQFF. CDR3 DNA sequence: TGTGCCACCAGCTCCCACACGGAGCAGGAGCAGTTCTTC.

The CDR3 sequence is CASSGSSGDTQYF. The CDR3, as DNA: TGTGCCAGCAGCGGGAGTTCAGGAGATACGCAGTATTTT. The rearrangement uses TRBV7-3 and TRBJ2-3, with D perhaps matching TRBD2 (5 bases). This CDR3 region has 13 residues. V lost 5 bases to trimming and J lost 5 bases, with 11 bases between them. The germline V gene has CDR1 SGHTA and CDR2 FQGTGA. The full variable domain, in which reference TRBV7-3 and TRBJ2-3 provide the parts outside the CDR3, is GAGVSQTPSNKVTEKGKYVELRCDPISGHTALYWYRQSLGQGPEFLIYFQGTGAADDSGLPNDRFFAVRPEGSVSTLKIQRTERGDSAVYLCASSGSSGDTQYFGPGTRLTVL.

The chain combines TRBV7-8 with TRBJ1-1; 8 bases match TRBD1. The CDR3 contains 13 residues. Trimming removed 5 bases from V and 5 bases from J; junction bases left unmatched: 4. Germline V CDR1 and CDR2: SGHVS, FQNEAQ. The DNA of the CDR3 is TGTGCCAGCAGCGGGGACAGGCGGACTGAAGCTTTCTTT. It is translated as CASSGDRRTEAFF.

This clone appeared once. J is TRBJ2-3 and V is TRBV5-4; 13 bases align to TRBD2. The CDR3 is made up of 16 amino acids. Germline lookup yields CDR1 SGHNT and CDR2 YYREEE (reference sequence). The V gene end was trimmed by 3 bases and the J gene end by 0 bases; junction bases not matched to a gene: 1. The CDR3 sequence is CASSWGLAGSTDTQYF. As DNA, the CDR3 is TGTGCCAGCAGCTGGGGACTAGCGGGAAGCACAGATACGCAGTATTTT.

The rearrangement uses TRBV25-1 and TRBJ2-1; TRBD1 aligns across 9 bases. V was clipped by 6 bases and J by 0 bases; unmatched bases: 9. Germline CDR1 MGHDK, CDR2 SYGVNS. The CDR3 loop spans 17 amino acids. Here the CDR3 reads CASSENRGHSSYNEQFF. DNA for the CDR3: TGTGCCAGCAGCGAGAACAGGGGGCACAGCTCCTACAATGAGCAGTTCTTC.

This clone was observed a handful of times. The chain employs TRBV4-3 and TRBJ1-2; possibly TRBD1 for D (5 bases). This CDR3 is built from 14 residues. Germline V gives CDR1 LGHNA, CDR2 YSLEER. V dropped 3 bases and J dropped 4 bases, with 12 bases sitting between them. The CDR3 nucleotides are TGCGCCAGCAGCCAGGCTGACAGCCTCTATGGCTACACCTTC. This translates into CASSQADSLYGYTF.

The chain couples TRBV4-3 to TRBJ2-3, with 8 positions matching TRBD2. This CDR3 is 16 amino acids long. Germline V gene lookup returns CDR1 LGHNA and CDR2 YSLEER. V shed 0 bases, J shed 6 bases, and the junction held 8 bases outside the gene matches. CDR3 in amino acids: CASSQDLSGGRDTQYF. The CDR3 DNA is TGCGCCAGCAGCCAAGATCTAAGCGGGGGTCGCGATACGCAGTATTTT.

The gene calls are TRBV9 and TRBJ2-7; 9 nucleotides line up with TRBD2. Losses at the gene ends were 3 bases for V and 1 base for J; bases not matched to a gene: 5. The CDR3 spans 15 residues. In germline, CDR1 is SGDLS, CDR2 YYNGEE. The CDR3 is CASSGDSGGSYEQYF. The DNA of the CDR3 is TGTGCCAGCAGCGGCGATAGCGGGGGTTCCTACGAGCAGTACTTC.

The CDR3, as DNA: TGCGCCAGCAGCCCCGAAGGGGGGGCGGGATTGGAGACCCAGTACTTC. It codes for CASSPEGGAGLETQYF. The rearrangement links TRBV5-1 to TRBJ2-5, with D maybe TRBD2 (7 bases). Trimming took off 4 bases at V and 5 bases at J, with 21 bases between the two ends. Germline V CDR1 and CDR2: SGHRS, YFSETQ. CDR3 length: 16 amino acids.

The rearrangement joins TRBV6-5 to TRBJ2-1, with TRBD2 matching over 7 bases. This CDR3 region has 15 residues. In germline, CDR1 is MNHEY, CDR2 SVGAGI. The V gene end was trimmed by 5 bases and the J gene end by 2 bases; junction bases not matched to a gene: 6. The CDR3 coding sequence is TGTGCCAGCAGTCCCCGACTAGCAACCTACAATGAGCAGTTCTTC. Translating gives CASSPRLATYNEQFF.

The V and J genes are TRBV13 and TRBJ1-1; D is possibly TRBD1 (6 bases). Germline assignment: CDR1 PRHDT and CDR2 FYEKMQ (reference sequence). Between the trimmed V and J ends, which lost 5 bases and 1 base, there was a span of 14 bases. There are 15 residues in the CDR3. The CDR3 bases are TGTGCCAGCAGCCGAGGGGGGGCCAGGAACACTGAAGCTTTCTTT. Translation: CASSRGGARNTEAFF.

V gene TRBV19 combines with J gene TRBJ2-2; no clear D. The germline V gene has CDR1 LNHDA and CDR2 SQIVND (reference sequence). Trimming shortened V by 3 bases and J by 3 bases, and 8 bases separated the two germline ends. The CDR3 spans 14 residues. CDR3 region: CASSIGGHTGELFF. The CDR3 nucleotides are TGTGCCAGTAGTATCGGCGGTCACACCGGGGAGCTGTTTTTT.